This T cell receptor beta chain is drawn from a study of blood T cells in healthy people across ages. The CDR3 contains 20 residues. Trimming shortened V by 5 bases and J by 0 bases, and 29 bases separated the two germline ends. Germline V gene sequence: CDR1 DFQATT, CDR2 SNEGSKA (reference sequence). A J-beta primer mix and a sample-barcoded 5' primer were used in a second PCR of roughly 7 to 12 cycles. Each of the cDNA molecules was tagged by a template-switch adaptor with 12 random nucleotides. MiXCR was run by TCRdb on the 5' RACE reads, yielding one entry per CDR3 protein. The profile shows around 1,100,000 distinct CDR3 sequences, roughly two fifths of them singletons.

The chain has TRBV20-1 and TRBJ2-1; no definite D call. This clonotype originated in a man in his late teens or twenties in good health. Sequencing input: blood. This CDR3 reads CSAGIPDPAGFLSSYNEQFF. The CDR3, as DNA: TGCAGTGCTGGAATACCGGACCCAGCCGGTTTTTTGAGCTCCTACAATGAGCAGTTCTTC.